This T cell receptor (beta chain) originates from a study of CD8 T cells in Susac syndrome. Looking at the study overall: Among the Susac syndrome patients sequenced, 5 or 6 had active disease and 8 or 9 were in remission. When blood was drawn, the patients with Susac syndrome were therapy-naive, on corticosteroids, or on intravenous immunoglobulin alone. Study findings and constraints: Clonal expansion did not appear in Susac syndrome CD4+ T cell repertoires.

This CDR3 is built from 13 residues. J gave up 7 bases and V 3 bases, and 4 bases lay outside the gene matches. Germline V gene sequence: CDR1 SGHNT, CDR2 YYREEE (reference sequence). An input of roughly 0.5 to 1 ug of RNA was subjected to reverse transcription using random hexamers. MiXCR, run by TCRdb on the immunoSEQ multiplex PCR reads, gives a single entry per CDR3 protein. The sample shows 150,000 to 200,000 distinct CDR3 sequences, roughly 91% of them seen only once. Peripheral blood CD8+ and CD4+ T cells were profiled by TCR beta sequencing. Turning to this clonotype: Antigen unknown.

The rearrangement links TRBV5-4 to TRBJ2-1; 7 bases line up with TRBD1. Material: CD4+ T cells from PBMCs. This TCR was recovered from a human donor with Susac syndrome. The CDR3 DNA follows: TGTGCCAGCAGCTCACAGGGGATGAATGAGCAGTTCTTC. Protein: CASSSQGMNEQFF.